This T cell receptor (beta chain) appears in the sequencing data of a study of blood T cell repertoires in COVID-19. Study at large: Acute and convalescent COVID-19 samples came from the United States, Italy and Spain. PBMCs, B-cell-depleted T cells, or T cells provided the cDNA or gDNA that made up the material.

Trimming stripped 1 base from V and 4 bases from J, with 11 bases between. The length of the CDR3 is 15 residues. Germline CDR1 is SGHTA and CDR2 is FQGNSA. Authors' processing steps: Estimation of nucleated cell counts was performed using reference gene primer amplification. This table comes from immunoSEQ multiplex PCR, and its TCRdb copy is limited to in-frame clones, with some not included. V, J and clone size derive from that table, while D and trimming were established from the DNA sequence. The sample yields 100,000 to 150,000 clones, around 80% seen once. Sequenced material: peripheral blood. This sequence originates from a woman in her fifties or sixties with acute or convalescent COVID-19. V usage is TRBV7-2 and J usage is TRBJ2-1, with D unresolved. This CDR3 is CASSLDQEAYNEQFF. The CDR3 DNA reads as TGTGCCAGCAGCTTAGATCAGGAAGCATACAATGAGCAGTTCTTC.